This is a list of T cell receptor beta chains from one sample in a study of cytomegalovirus exposure and HLA in healthy donors. Clones were sequenced by immunoSEQ multiplex PCR, and TCRdb holds only the in-frame ones, with some missing. The sample holds 90,000 to 130,000 clones, more than 75% seen once. The sequencing input was PBMCs. The receptor source for this set is a man aged 35 to 55 in good health and CMV-seronegative. The CDR3 runs from the conserved cysteine through the conserved F or W. Each record gives: clone size, J gene, V gene, D gene, CDR3 protein, CDR3 DNA. A D gene is named only where the DNA matches it firmly. Only part of the rows carry a size: once, few, many, or a class if the clone is expanded.

>.|TRBJ1-1|TRBV25-1|.
CASSEWGGGPTEAFF
TGTGCCAGCAGTGAATGGGGGGGAGGGCCCACTGAAGCTTTCTTT
>.|TRBJ1-5|TRBV6-5|TRBD1
CASSYRQGAQPQHF
TGTGCCAGCAGTTACCGACAGGGGGCTCAGCCCCAGCATTTT
>.|TRBJ2-7|TRBV2|.
CASSEVSGGGYEQYF
TGTGCCAGCAGTGAAGTGTCAGGAGGAGGCTACGAGCAGTACTTC
>few|TRBJ1-1|TRBV5-4|TRBD1
CASSPRTGPNTEAFF
TGTGCCAGCAGCCCTCGGACAGGACCGAACACTGAAGCTTTCTTT
>.|TRBJ2-1|TRBV28|.
CASSQVYNEQFF
TGTGCCAGCAGTCAGGTATACAATGAGCAGTTCTTC
>.|TRBJ2-7|TRBV2|.
CAIQLLPGEQYF
TGTGCCATCCAGCTCCTCCCCGGGGAGCAGTACTTC
>few|TRBJ1-2|TRBV15|TRBD1
CATSRDRQGNSINYGYTF
TGTGCCACCAGCAGAGACCGACAGGGGAATTCCATAAACTATGGCTACACCTTC
>.|TRBJ1-1|TRBV10-3|TRBD1
CATGRLQGANTEAFF
TGTGCCACCGGCCGCTTACAGGGGGCGAACACTGAAGCTTTCTTT
>.|TRBJ1-5|TRBV4-1|.
CASSQDSLPDRNQPQHF
TGCGCCAGCAGCCAAGATTCCCTACCCGACAGAAATCAGCCCCAGCATTTT
>.|TRBJ1-6|TRBV28|TRBD1
CASSSGTVFNSPLHF
TGTGCCAGCAGTTCCGGGACAGTGTTTAATTCACCCCTCCACTTT
>.|TRBJ1-2|TRBV28|.
CASSSPGVNYGYTF
TGTGCCAGCAGTTCCCCAGGGGTGAACTATGGCTACACCTTC
>.|TRBJ1-1|TRBV5-8|TRBD1
CASSPRQGYTEAFF
TGTGCCAGCAGCCCGCGACAGGGGTACACTGAAGCTTTCTTT
>.|TRBJ1-1|TRBV29-1|TRBD1
CSVVQGANEAFF
TGCAGCGTTGTTCAGGGGGCTAATGAAGCTTTCTTT
>.|TRBJ1-4|TRBV11-2|.
CASSLIPDSATNEKLFF
TGTGCCAGCAGCTTAATCCCGGACAGTGCAACTAATGAAAAACTGTTTTTT
>.|TRBJ2-2|TRBV7-8|TRBD1
CASSFLRPGTGDTGELFF
TGTGCCAGCAGCTTTTTGAGACCGGGGACAGGGGACACCGGGGAGCTGTTTTTT
>.|TRBJ2-1|TRBV6-5|.
CASSYSAGSGEQFF
TGTGCCAGCAGTTACTCGGCAGGGTCTGGTGAGCAGTTCTTC
>.|TRBJ2-5|TRBV5-4|.
CATKQGVMETQYF
TGTGCCACCAAGCAAGGGGTTATGGAGACCCAGTACTTC
>many|TRBJ2-1|TRBV27|.
CASSNADYSYNEQFF
TGTGCCAGCAGTAACGCCGACTACTCCTACAATGAGCAGTTCTTC
>.|TRBJ2-3|TRBV30|TRBD1
CASSRDSPGDTQYF
TGTGCCTCCTCCCGGGACAGCCCAGGCGATACGCAGTATTTT
>.|TRBJ2-6|TRBV4-1|TRBD1
CASSLGTGASSGANVLTF
TGCGCCAGCAGCCTGGGGACAGGGGCATCCTCTGGGGCCAACGTCCTGACTTTC
>once|TRBJ2-1|TRBV28|.
CASSGADSPKSNEQFF
TGTGCCAGCAGTGGGGCGGACAGTCCAAAGAGCAATGAGCAGTTCTTC
>.|TRBJ1-6|TRBV19|TRBD1
CASSPGQGQNSPLHF
TGTGCCAGTAGTCCGGGACAGGGTCAGAATTCACCCCTCCACTTT
>.|TRBJ2-3|TRBV7-9|TRBD2
CASSSLVGGGDTQYF
TGTGCCAGCAGCTCACTCGTGGGGGGGGGAGATACGCAGTATTTT
>.|TRBJ2-7|TRBV6-6|.
CASSYGTGEAYEQYF
TGTGCCAGCAGTTACGGAACAGGGGAGGCTTACGAGCAGTACTTC
>.|TRBJ1-2|TRBV4-1|TRBD1
CASSPQGAAQRSNGYTF
TGCGCCAGCAGCCCCCAGGGGGCGGCCCAACGATCGAATGGCTACACCTTC
>once|TRBJ2-5|TRBV28|.
CASMRLQETQYF
TGTGCCAGCATGAGGCTACAAGAGACCCAGTACTTC
>.|TRBJ2-1|TRBV6-5|TRBD2
CASSVGLAAGEQFF
TGTGCCAGCAGTGTGGGCCTAGCGGCTGGCGAGCAGTTCTTC
>.|TRBJ2-3|TRBV5-1|.
CASEKGAGDTQYF
TGCGCCAGCGAAAAAGGGGCAGGGGATACGCAGTATTTT
>.|TRBJ2-3|TRBV10-3|TRBD2
CAVAGGSDTQYF
TGTGCCGTAGCGGGGGGCTCAGATACGCAGTATTTT
>once|TRBJ2-7|TRBV19|TRBD1
CASSMQGADEQYF
TGTGCCAGTAGTATGCAGGGGGCCGACGAGCAGTACTTC
>.|TRBJ1-4|TRBV5-6|TRBD1
CASGDRGINEKLFF
TGTGCCAGCGGGGACAGGGGGATTAATGAAAAACTGTTTTTT
>.|TRBJ2-3|TRBV7-6|TRBD2
CASSPRTSGGSTDTQYF
TGTGCCAGCAGCCCTCGGACTAGCGGGGGATCTACAGATACGCAGTATTTT
>few|TRBJ1-4|TRBV5-1|TRBD1
CASSLEGQANEKLFF
TGCGCCAGCAGCCTAGAGGGACAGGCGAATGAAAAACTGTTTTTT
>.|TRBJ1-4|TRBV10-3|TRBD1
CAIGDRGREKLFF
TGTGCCATTGGGGACAGGGGAAGGGAAAAACTGTTTTTT
>few|TRBJ1-1|TRBV5-1|.
CASSLAGGGMNTEAFF
TGCGCCAGCAGCTTGGCCGGGGGGGGGATGAACACTGAAGCTTTCTTT
>.|TRBJ1-1|TRBV9|.
CASSVRGHLVDTEAFF
TGTGCCAGCAGCGTAAGGGGTCACCTAGTCGACACTGAAGCTTTCTTT
>.|TRBJ1-5|TRBV6-1|.
CASSEALNQPQHF
TGTGCCAGCAGTGAAGCGTTAAATCAGCCCCAGCATTTT
>few|TRBJ2-7|TRBV6-5|TRBD2
CASSYSRLAGVEQYF
TGTGCCAGCAGTTACTCTAGACTAGCGGGTGTTGAGCAGTACTTC
>few|TRBJ2-3|TRBV4-2|.
CASSQDPGLDTQYF
TGTGCCAGCAGCCAAGATCCCGGACTAGATACGCAGTATTTT
>.|TRBJ1-1|TRBV5-1|.
CASSLRRDTEAFF
TGCGCCAGCAGCCTAAGACGGGACACTGAAGCTTTCTTT
>.|TRBJ1-2|TRBV5-5|.
CASSTGQKHGYTF
TGTGCCAGCAGCACAGGACAGAAGCATGGCTACACCTTC
>once|TRBJ1-1|TRBV5-4|.
CASSLEPGAVTEAFF
TGTGCCAGCAGCTTGGAACCTGGGGCCGTCACTGAAGCTTTCTTT
>.|TRBJ1-2|TRBV5-5|.
CASSWGGDGDGYTF
TGTGCCAGCAGCTGGGGGGGGGACGGCGATGGCTACACCTTC
>.|TRBJ1-2|TRBV7-8|.
CASSSTGTTSNYGYTF
TGTGCCAGCAGCTCAACCGGGACAACCTCTAACTATGGCTACACCTTC
>few|TRBJ1-5|TRBV30|TRBD1
CAWSKDRVRQPQHF
TGTGCCTGGAGTAAAGACAGGGTCCGCCAGCCCCAGCATTTT
>.|TRBJ1-1|TRBV4-1|TRBD1
CASSLDRDMNTEAFF
TGCGCCAGCAGCCTGGACAGGGACATGAACACTGAAGCTTTCTTT
>.|TRBJ2-1|TRBV6-5|.
CASSQNRAAEQFF
TGTGCCAGCAGCCAAAACAGGGCGGCGGAGCAGTTCTTC
>.|TRBJ1-5|TRBV9|.
CASSVEVQTGPQHF
TGTGCCAGCAGCGTAGAGGTTCAGACGGGGCCCCAGCATTTT
>.|TRBJ2-7|TRBV30|TRBD1
CAWSVDRAPEKQYF
TGTGCCTGGAGTGTAGACAGGGCTCCCGAGAAGCAGTACTTC
>.|TRBJ2-7|TRBV6-5|.
CASSYSTSSSYEQYF
TGTGCCAGCAGTTACTCTACATCTTCCTCCTACGAGCAGTACTTC
>few|TRBJ1-1|TRBV10-1|.
CASEEAGDWPTEAFF
TGCGCCAGCGAGGAAGCAGGGGATTGGCCCACTGAAGCTTTCTTT